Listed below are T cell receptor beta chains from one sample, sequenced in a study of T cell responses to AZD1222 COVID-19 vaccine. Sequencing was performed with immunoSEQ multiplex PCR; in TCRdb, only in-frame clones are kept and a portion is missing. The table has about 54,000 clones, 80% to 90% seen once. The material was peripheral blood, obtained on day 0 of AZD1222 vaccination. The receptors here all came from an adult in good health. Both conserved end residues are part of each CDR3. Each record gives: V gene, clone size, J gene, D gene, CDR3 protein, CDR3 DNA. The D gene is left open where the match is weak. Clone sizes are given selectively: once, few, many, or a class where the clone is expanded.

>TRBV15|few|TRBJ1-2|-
CATSQDRPSNYGYTF
TGTGCCACCAGCCAAGACAGACCTTCAAACTATGGCTACACCTTC
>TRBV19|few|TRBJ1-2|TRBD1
CASSGTGFYGYTF
TGTGCCAGTAGCGGGACAGGGTTTTATGGCTACACCTTC
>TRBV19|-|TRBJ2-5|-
CASSSQYQETQYF
TGTGCCAGTAGTTCGCAGTACCAAGAGACCCAGTACTTC
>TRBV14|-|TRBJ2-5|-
CASSQGRAGRKETQYF
TGTGCCAGCAGCCAAGGACGGGCAGGGAGGAAGGAGACCCAGTACTTC
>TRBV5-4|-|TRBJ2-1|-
CASSLGYLSYNEQFF
TGTGCCAGCAGCTTGGGGTATCTCTCCTACAATGAGCAGTTCTTC
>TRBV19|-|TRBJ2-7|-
CASSIGGIYEQYF
TGTGCCAGTAGTATAGGTGGGATCTACGAGCAGTACTTC
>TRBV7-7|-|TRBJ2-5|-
CASSLSNYPGETQYF
TGTGCCAGCAGCTTATCGAATTACCCCGGAGAGACCCAGTACTTC
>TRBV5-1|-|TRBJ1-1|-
CASSLGTANTEAFF
TGCGCCAGCAGCTTGGGGACGGCGAACACTGAAGCTTTCTTT
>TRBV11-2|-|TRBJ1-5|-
CASSLDRNRDQPQHF
TGTGCCAGCAGCTTAGATCGGAACAGGGATCAGCCCCAGCATTTT
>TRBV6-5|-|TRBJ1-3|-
CATWAAGAGNTIYF
TGTGCCACGTGGGCCGCCGGGGCTGGAAACACCATATATTTT
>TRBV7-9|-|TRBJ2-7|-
CASSGGYYEQYF
TGTGCCAGCAGCGGGGGGTACTACGAGCAGTACTTC
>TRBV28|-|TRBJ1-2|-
CASSYDWGASGYTF
TGTGCCAGCAGTTATGACTGGGGCGCAAGTGGCTACACCTTC
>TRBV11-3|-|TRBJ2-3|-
CASSPGHLQTTSTDTQYF
TGTGCCAGCAGCCCAGGACACCTTCAAACCACTAGCACAGATACGCAGTATTTT
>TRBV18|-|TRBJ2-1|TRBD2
CASSPSGSYDEQFF
TGTGCCAGCTCACCTAGCGGGAGTTACGATGAGCAGTTCTTC
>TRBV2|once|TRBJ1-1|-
CASSVQGNTEAFF
TGTGCCAGCAGTGTCCAGGGGAACACTGAAGCTTTCTTT
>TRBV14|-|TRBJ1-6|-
CASSQDMTAYNSPLHF
TGTGCCAGCAGCCAAGATATGACAGCTTATAATTCACCCCTCCACTTT
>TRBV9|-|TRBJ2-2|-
CASSVGSTPNTGELFF
TGTGCCAGCAGCGTAGGAAGCACCCCGAACACCGGGGAGCTGTTTTTT
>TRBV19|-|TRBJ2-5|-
CASSGSGTTQETQYF
TGTGCCAGTAGTGGGAGCGGAACAACTCAAGAGACCCAGTACTTC
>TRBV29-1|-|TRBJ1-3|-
CSVDIQDLGNTIYF
TGCAGCGTTGATATTCAGGACCTTGGAAACACCATATATTTT
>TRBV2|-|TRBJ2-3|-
CASSEGPDTQYF
TGTGCCAGCAGTGAGGGTCCAGATACGCAGTATTTT
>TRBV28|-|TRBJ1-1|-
CASSDSPTEAFF
TGTGCCAGCAGTGATAGTCCCACTGAAGCTTTCTTT
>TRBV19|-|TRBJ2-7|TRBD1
CASSMDRGRHEQYF
TGTGCCAGTAGTATGGACAGGGGGCGGCACGAGCAGTACTTC
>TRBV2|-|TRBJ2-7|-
CASIPVAETYEQYF
TGTGCCAGCATTCCAGTGGCGGAGACATACGAGCAGTACTTC
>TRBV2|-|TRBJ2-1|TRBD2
CASSDKSGGNNEQFF
TGTGCCAGCAGTGATAAAAGCGGGGGGAACAATGAGCAGTTCTTC
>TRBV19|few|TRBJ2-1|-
CASSPAGLINNEQFF
TGTGCCAGTAGTCCCGCGGGGCTCATAAACAATGAGCAGTTCTTC
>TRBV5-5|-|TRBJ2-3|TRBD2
CASSAGTSGPPSTDTQYF
TGTGCCAGCAGCGCCGGGACTAGCGGGCCCCCTAGCACAGATACGCAGTATTTT
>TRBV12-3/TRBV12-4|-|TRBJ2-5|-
CASTPSRGTQYF
TGTGCCAGCACGCCTAGTAGAGGGACCCAGTACTTC
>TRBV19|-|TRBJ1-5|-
CASSIVVQSAQHF
TGTGCCAGTAGTATAGTGGTACAGTCGGCCCAGCATTTT
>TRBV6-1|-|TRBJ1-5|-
CASSEARGNQPQHF
TGTGCCAGCAGTGAAGCGAGGGGCAATCAGCCCCAGCATTTT
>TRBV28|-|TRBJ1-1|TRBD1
CASSLSDRGHTEAFF
TGTGCCAGCAGTTTATCGGACAGGGGGCACACTGAAGCTTTCTTT
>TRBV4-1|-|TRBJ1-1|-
CASSLQGEGEGAFF
TGCGCCAGCAGTTTACAGGGAGAGGGGGAAGGAGCTTTCTTT
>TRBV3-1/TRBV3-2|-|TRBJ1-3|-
CASSYGTTGNTIYF
TGTGCCAGCAGCTACGGGACAACCGGAAACACCATATATTTT
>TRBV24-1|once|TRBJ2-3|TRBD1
CATSDPGRGPDTQYF
TGTGCCACCAGTGACCCGGGTAGGGGGCCAGATACGCAGTATTTT
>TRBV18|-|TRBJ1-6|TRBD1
CASSATGTVASTLNSPLHF
TGTGCCAGCTCAGCTACCGGGACAGTTGCTTCCACGTTAAATTCACCCCTCCACTTT
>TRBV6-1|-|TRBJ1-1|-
CASSEWQSMNTEAFF
TGTGCCAGCAGTGAATGGCAGTCGATGAACACTGAAGCTTTCTTT
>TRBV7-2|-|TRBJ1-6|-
CASSLASRDSPLHF
TGTGCCAGCAGCTTAGCCTCTAGGGATTCACCCCTCCACTTT
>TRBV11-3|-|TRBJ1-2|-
CASSLEGRVGDWPYTF
TGTGCCAGCAGCTTAGAAGGGCGGGTCGGAGATTGGCCATACACCTTC
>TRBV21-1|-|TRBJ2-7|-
CASSRVWRDRESYEQYF
TGTGCCAGCAGCAGAGTGTGGAGGGACAGGGAGTCCTACGAGCAGTACTTC
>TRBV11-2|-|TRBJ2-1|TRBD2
CASSSISGRRAYNEQFF
TGTGCCAGCAGCTCCATTAGCGGGAGGCGGGCCTACAATGAGCAGTTCTTC
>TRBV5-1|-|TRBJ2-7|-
CASSLTRPHEQYF
TGCGCCAGCAGCTTGACCAGGCCCCACGAGCAGTACTTC
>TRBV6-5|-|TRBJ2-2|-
CASREKRTTTGELFF
TGTGCCAGCAGGGAGAAGAGGACCACAACCGGGGAGCTGTTTTTT
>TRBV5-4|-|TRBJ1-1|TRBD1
CASSTRQGPMNTEAFF
TGTGCCAGCAGCACCCGACAGGGGCCTATGAACACTGAAGCTTTCTTT
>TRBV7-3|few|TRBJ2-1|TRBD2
CASSLNTGGPGEQFF
TGTGCCAGCAGCTTAAATACGGGAGGGCCCGGTGAGCAGTTCTTC
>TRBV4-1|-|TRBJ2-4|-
CASSQLVQNIQYF
TGCGCCAGCAGCCAATTAGTTCAAAACATTCAGTACTTC
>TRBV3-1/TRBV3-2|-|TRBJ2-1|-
CASSQDSAGDNEQFF
TGTGCCAGCAGCCAAGATTCGGCAGGGGACAATGAGCAGTTCTTC
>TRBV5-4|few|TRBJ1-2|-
CASSPGPDGYTF
TGTGCCAGCAGCCCGGGACCCGATGGCTACACCTTC
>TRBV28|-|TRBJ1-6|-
CASSLSGGGGSPLHF
TGTGCCAGCAGTTTATCTGGGGGCGGCGGTTCACCCCTCCACTTT
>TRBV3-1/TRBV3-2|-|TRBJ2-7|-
CASSQSGVGAFSYEQYF
TGTGCCAGCAGCCAAAGTGGGGTGGGAGCCTTCTCCTACGAGCAGTACTTC
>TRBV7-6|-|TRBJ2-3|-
CASSLWQGADTQYF
TGTGCCAGCAGCTTATGGCAAGGGGCAGATACGCAGTATTTT
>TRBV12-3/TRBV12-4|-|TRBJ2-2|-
CASGRRTGELFF
TGTGCCAGCGGGCGTCGGACCGGGGAGCTGTTTTTT
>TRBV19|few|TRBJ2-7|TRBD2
CASSITGGSYEQYF
TGTGCCAGTAGTATCACGGGGGGCTCCTACGAGCAGTACTTC
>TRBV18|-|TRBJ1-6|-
CASSRTEAYNSPLHF
TGTGCCAGCTCGCGGACAGAGGCCTATAATTCACCCCTCCACTTT
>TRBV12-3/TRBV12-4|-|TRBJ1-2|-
CASSLLHSYTF
TGTGCCAGCAGTCTACTCCACAGCTACACCTTC
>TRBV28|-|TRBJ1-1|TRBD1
CASRDRATEAFF
TGTGCCAGCCGGGACAGGGCAACTGAAGCTTTCTTT
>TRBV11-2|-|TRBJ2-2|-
CASSLVPRGGELFF
TGTGCCAGCAGCTTAGTTCCCCGGGGCGGGGAGCTGTTTTTT
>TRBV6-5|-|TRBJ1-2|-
CASSFRGGGGYTF
TGTGCCAGCAGTTTTCGAGGAGGAGGCGGCTACACCTTC
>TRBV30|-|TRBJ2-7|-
CAWSVGNQFHEQYF
TGTGCCTGGAGTGTTGGTAATCAGTTCCACGAGCAGTACTTC